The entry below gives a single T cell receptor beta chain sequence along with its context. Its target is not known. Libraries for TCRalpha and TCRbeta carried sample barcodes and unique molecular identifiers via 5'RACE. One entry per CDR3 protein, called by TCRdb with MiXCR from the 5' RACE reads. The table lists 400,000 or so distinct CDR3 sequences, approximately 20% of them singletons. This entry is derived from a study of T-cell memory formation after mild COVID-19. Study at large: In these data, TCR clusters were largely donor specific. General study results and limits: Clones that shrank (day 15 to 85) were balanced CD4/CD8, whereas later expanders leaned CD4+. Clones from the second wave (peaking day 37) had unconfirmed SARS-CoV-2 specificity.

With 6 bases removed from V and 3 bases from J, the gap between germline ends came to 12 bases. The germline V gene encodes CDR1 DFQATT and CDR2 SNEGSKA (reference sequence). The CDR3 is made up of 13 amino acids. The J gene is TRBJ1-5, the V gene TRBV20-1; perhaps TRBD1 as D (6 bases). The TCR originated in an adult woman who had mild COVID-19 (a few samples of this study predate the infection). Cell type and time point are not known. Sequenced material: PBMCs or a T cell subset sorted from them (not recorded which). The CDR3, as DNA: TGCAGTGCCCGGTCAGGGGTCAATCAGCCCCAGCATTTT. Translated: CSARSGVNQPQHF.